The 2 T cell receptor beta chains below all came from one sample that was sequenced in a study of T cell responses to AZD1222 COVID-19 vaccine. The repertoire was sequenced with immunoSEQ multiplex PCR; TCRdb's copy has only in-frame clones and lacks some. The table has fewer than 110,000 clones, about nine tenths seen once. Source: peripheral blood, taken on day 0 of AZD1222 vaccination. The receptors originated from an adult in good health.

The count of this clone is one. The chain carries TRBV7-6 and TRBJ2-7; either TRBD1 or TRBD2 may supply D (5 bases each). This CDR3 is 14 amino acids long. Germline V gene lookup returns CDR1 SGHVS and CDR2 FNYEAQ. The V gene lost 1 base and the J gene lost 7 bases, with 14 bases spanning the gap. CDR3 DNA sequence: TGTGCCAGCAGCTTAGAACTAGGGGCTAGGGAGCAGTACTTC. Translated, it gives CASSLELGAREQYF.

This rearrangement joins TRBV7-9 to TRBJ2-2, with 12 positions matching TRBD1. Per the germline V gene, CDR1 is SEHNR and CDR2 is FQNEAQ (reference sequence). The trim removed 3 bases at V and 7 bases at J, leaving 6 bases unmatched. The CDR3 loop spans 16 amino acids. The CDR3 DNA follows: TGTGCCAGCAGCTTTCCGGGACAGGGGGCTGGCGGGGAGCTGTTTTTT. It specifies CASSFPGQGAGGELFF.